This TCR beta chain stems from a study of OX40 agonist ivuxolimab in advanced cancers. The CDR3 runs to 12 residues. V was trimmed by 0 bases and J by 5 bases, leaving 1 base between them. Germline V gene data show CDR1 as MNHNY and CDR2 as SVGAGI (reference sequence). Samples were taken at baseline and on day 1 of cycles 4 and 7. The repertoire was sequenced with immunoSEQ multiplex PCR; TCRdb's copy has only in-frame clones and lacks some. The table lists more than 65,000 clones, approximately 78% of them singletons, with roughly 4.7% in the top ten. In the case of this clone: As yet, its antigen is unknown.

Study-wide results and limits: Antigens targeted by the expanded peripheral T cells were not determined.

The source of this sequence is an adult with an advanced solid tumor such as melanoma, head and neck, liver or kidney cancer. The sample consisted of CD4+ or CD8+ T cells sorted from blood, taken in a trial of the OX40 agonist ivuxolimab. The chain couples TRBV6-6 to TRBJ1-4; D is ambiguous. The CDR3 spells CASSYSNEKLFF. The CDR3 nucleotides are TGTGCCAGCAGTTACTCGAATGAAAAACTGTTTTTT.